This record covers a single T cell receptor beta chain. This record comes from a study of shared clonotypes between healthy human individuals. V was pared by 0 bases and J by 3 bases, with 9 bases between. Per germline, CDR1 KGHSH and CDR2 LQKENI. CDR3 length equals 14 residues. Data came from immunoSEQ multiplex PCR; TCRdb stores just in-frame clones and leaves some out. In the table there are some 1 million clones, approximately 76% of which are singletons. The chain employs TRBV18 and TRBJ2-7, with D maybe TRBD2 (5 bases). The sample taken for sequencing was memory CD4+ T cells sorted from blood. Subset given: CD45RA-negative fraction. The clonotype originates from a man aged 18 to 30 in good health. DNA of the CDR3: TGTGCCAGCTCACCACCTTCGGAGGTCTACGAGCAGTACTTC. Protein product: CASSPPSEVYEQYF.